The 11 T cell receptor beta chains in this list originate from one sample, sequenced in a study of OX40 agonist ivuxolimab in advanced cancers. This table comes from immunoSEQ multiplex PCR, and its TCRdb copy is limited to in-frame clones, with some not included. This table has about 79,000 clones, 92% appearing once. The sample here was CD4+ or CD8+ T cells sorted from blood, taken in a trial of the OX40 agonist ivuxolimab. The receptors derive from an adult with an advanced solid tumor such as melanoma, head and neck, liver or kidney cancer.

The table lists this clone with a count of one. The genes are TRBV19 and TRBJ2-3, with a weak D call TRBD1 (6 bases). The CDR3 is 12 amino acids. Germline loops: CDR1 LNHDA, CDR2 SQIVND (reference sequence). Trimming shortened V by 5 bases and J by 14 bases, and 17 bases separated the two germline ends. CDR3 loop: CASSPGVPPLYF. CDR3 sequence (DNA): TGTGCCAGTAGTCCAGGGGTCCCTCCCTTGTATTTT.

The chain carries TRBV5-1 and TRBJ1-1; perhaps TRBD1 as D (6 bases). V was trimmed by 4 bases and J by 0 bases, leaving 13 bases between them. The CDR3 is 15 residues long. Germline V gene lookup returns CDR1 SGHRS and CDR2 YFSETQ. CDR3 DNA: TGCGCCAGCAGCCCCCAAGGGGGGATGAACACTGAAGCTTTCTTT. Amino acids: CASSPQGGMNTEAFF. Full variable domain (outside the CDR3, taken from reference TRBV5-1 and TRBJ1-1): KAGVTQTPRYLIKTRGQQVTLSCSPISGHRSVSWYQQTPGQGLQFLFEYFSETQRNKGNFPGRFSGRQFSNSRSEMNVSTLELGDSALYLCASSPQGGMNTEAFFGQGTRLTVV.

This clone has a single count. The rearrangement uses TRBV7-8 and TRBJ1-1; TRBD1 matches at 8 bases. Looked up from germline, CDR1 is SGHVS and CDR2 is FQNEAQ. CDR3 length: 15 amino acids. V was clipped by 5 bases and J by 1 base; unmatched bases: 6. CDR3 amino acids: CASSPRTGQNTEAFF. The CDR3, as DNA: TGTGCCAGCAGCCCCCGGACAGGGCAGAACACTGAAGCTTTCTTT.

CDR3 nucleotide sequence: TGTGCCAGCGGTGATCTCTTGGGCGGGAGGGCCGCGGAGCAGTTCTTC. Amino acids: CASGDLLGGRAAEQFF. V is TRBV28 and J is TRBJ2-1; TRBD2 matches 9 bases. Germline V gives CDR1 MDHEN, CDR2 SYDVKM. Trimming cost V 8 bases and J 10 bases; bases outside gene matches: 18. The CDR3 length is 16 residues.

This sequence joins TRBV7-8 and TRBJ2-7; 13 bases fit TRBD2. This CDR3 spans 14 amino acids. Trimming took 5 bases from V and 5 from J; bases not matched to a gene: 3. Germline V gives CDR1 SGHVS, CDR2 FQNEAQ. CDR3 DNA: TGTGCCAGCAGCCCCACTAGCGGGAGGGACGAGCAGTACTTC. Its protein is CASSPTSGRDEQYF. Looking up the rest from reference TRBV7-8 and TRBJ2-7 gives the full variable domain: GAGVSQSPRYKVAKRGQDVALRCDPISGHVSLFWYQQALGQGPEFLTYFQNEAQLDKSGLPSDRFFAERPEGSVSTLKIQRTQQEDSAVYLCASSPTSGRDEQYFGPGTRLTVT.

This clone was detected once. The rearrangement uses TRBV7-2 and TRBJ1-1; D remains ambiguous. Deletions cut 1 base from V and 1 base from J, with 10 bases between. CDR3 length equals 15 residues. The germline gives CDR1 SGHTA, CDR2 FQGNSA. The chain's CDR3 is CASSLDRSRNTEAFF. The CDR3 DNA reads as TGTGCCAGCAGCTTAGATCGCAGCCGGAACACTGAAGCTTTCTTT.

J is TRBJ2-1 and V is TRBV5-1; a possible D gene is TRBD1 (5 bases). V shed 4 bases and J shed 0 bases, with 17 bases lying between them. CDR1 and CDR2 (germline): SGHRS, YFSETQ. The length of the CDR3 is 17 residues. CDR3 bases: TGCGCCAGCAGCACCGGTGTAGGGGTTAGCTCCTACAATGAGCAGTTCTTC. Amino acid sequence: CASSTGVGVSSYNEQFF.

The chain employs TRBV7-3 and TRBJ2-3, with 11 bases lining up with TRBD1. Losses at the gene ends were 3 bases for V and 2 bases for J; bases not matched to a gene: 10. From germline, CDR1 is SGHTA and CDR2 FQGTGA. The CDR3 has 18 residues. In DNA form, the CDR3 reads TGTGCCAGCAGCTTCGGCCCCCGGACAGGGGGCTTCACAGATACGCAGTATTTT. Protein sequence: CASSFGPRTGGFTDTQYF.

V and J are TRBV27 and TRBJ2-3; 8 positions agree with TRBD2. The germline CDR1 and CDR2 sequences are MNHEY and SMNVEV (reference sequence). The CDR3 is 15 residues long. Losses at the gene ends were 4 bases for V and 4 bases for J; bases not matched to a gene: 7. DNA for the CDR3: TGTGCCAGCAGTTACGGGGGGGTGTCGTCAGATACGCAGTATTTT. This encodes CASSYGGVSSDTQYF.

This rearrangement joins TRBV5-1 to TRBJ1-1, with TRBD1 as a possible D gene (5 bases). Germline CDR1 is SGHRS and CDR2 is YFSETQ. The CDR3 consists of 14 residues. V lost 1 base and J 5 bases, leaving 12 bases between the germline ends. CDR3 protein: CASSLYRGSTEAFF. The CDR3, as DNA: TGCGCCAGCAGCTTGTATCGGGGGTCAACTGAAGCTTTCTTT.

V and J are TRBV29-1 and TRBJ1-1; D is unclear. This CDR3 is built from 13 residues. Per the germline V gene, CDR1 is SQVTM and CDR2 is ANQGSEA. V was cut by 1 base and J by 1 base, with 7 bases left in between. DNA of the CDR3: TGCAGCGTTGAAGGGCCGGCGAACACTGAAGCTTTCTTT. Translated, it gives CSVEGPANTEAFF.